This is a list of T cell receptor beta chains from one sample in a study of T cell responses to AZD1222 COVID-19 vaccine. The repertoire was sequenced with immunoSEQ multiplex PCR; TCRdb's copy has only in-frame clones and lacks some. The data show approximately 64,000 clones, with 84% seen just once and 8% to 10% held by the top ten. Sequenced material: peripheral blood, taken on day 0 of AZD1222 vaccination. All receptors derive from an adult in good health. Each CDR3 is given with its conserved first and last residue. A D gene is named only where the DNA matches it firmly. Some rows mark clone size as missing; the rest say once, few, many or name a class of expanded clone.

abundance	v_gene	d_gene	j_gene	CDR3nt	CDR3aa
NA	TRBV9	NA	TRBJ1-4	TGTGCCAGCAGCGTAGATCGGGAGGGGTTGAATGAAAAACTGTTTTTT	CASSVDREGLNEKLFF
NA	TRBV18	TRBD1	TRBJ1-2	TGTGCCAGCTCACCTGGGCAGGGGGCGAACTATGGCTACACCTTC	CASSPGQGANYGYTF
NA	TRBV14	NA	TRBJ1-3	TGTGCCAGCAGCCAAGGGGGAACAGGGTTCCACACCATATATTTT	CASSQGGTGFHTIYF
once	TRBV28	TRBD2	TRBJ2-7	TGTGCCAGCAGTACGGGGGGAGTGGCCTACGAGCAGTACTTC	CASSTGGVAYEQYF
NA	TRBV2	NA	TRBJ1-3	TGTGCCAGCAGTGAGGGGACGTCCAACTCTGGAAACACCATATATTTT	CASSEGTSNSGNTIYF
NA	TRBV24-1	NA	TRBJ2-1	TGTGCCACCAGTGATTTAGGGCGGCAGGGCCGCGACAATGAGCAGTTCTTC	CATSDLGRQGRDNEQFF
NA	TRBV7-2	TRBD1	TRBJ1-6	TGTGCCAGCAGCAGTACCGGGACAGTTCTTTCACCCCTCCACTTT	CASSSTGTVLSPLHF
NA	TRBV9	NA	TRBJ1-1	TGTGCCAGCAGCGTCCAAGGGGGGAGTACTGAAGCTTTCTTT	CASSVQGGSTEAFF
NA	TRBV5-4	TRBD1	TRBJ1-3	TGTGCCAGCAGCCCCGGAGGACAGGGCGCGGGAAACACCATATATTTT	CASSPGGQGAGNTIYF
NA	TRBV14	TRBD1	TRBJ1-4	TGTGCCAGCAGCCAAGGACAGGGGCGTCCAGTTAATGAAAAACTGTTTTTT	CASSQGQGRPVNEKLFF
once	TRBV28	TRBD2	TRBJ2-7	TGTGCCAGCAGTTCTCGGACTAGCGGGGTTGGCGAGCAGTACTTC	CASSSRTSGVGEQYF
NA	TRBV5-1	NA	TRBJ1-1	TGCGCCAGCAGCTTGGACCCGTGGGGCACTGAAGCTTTCTTT	CASSLDPWGTEAFF
NA	TRBV7-5	NA	TRBJ1-2	TGTGCCAGAAGCTTCCGGGACACTAGATATGGCTACACCTTC	CARSFRDTRYGYTF
NA	TRBV3-1/TRBV3-2	TRBD2	TRBJ2-5	TGTGCCAGCAGCCAAGTGGCTAGCGGGGGGCCAAAACAAGAGACCCAGTACTTC	CASSQVASGGPKQETQYF
NA	TRBV19	NA	TRBJ2-1	TGTGCCAGTAGTATCTTTCCGGGGGGCTATGAGCAGTTCTTC	CASSIFPGGYEQFF
few	TRBV3-1/TRBV3-2	NA	TRBJ1-4	TGTGCCAGCAGCCTCCTTGGGGTGGATGAAAAACTGTTTTTT	CASSLLGVDEKLFF
NA	TRBV4-2	TRBD2	TRBJ2-5	TGTGCCAGCAGCCCGCGGACTAGCGGGGAGGAGACCCAGTACTTC	CASSPRTSGEETQYF
NA	TRBV5-6	NA	TRBJ1-2	TGTGCCAGCAACGCGGGCTATGGCTACACCTTC	CASNAGYGYTF
NA	TRBV4-2	NA	TRBJ2-7	TGTGCCAGCAGCCAAGATAGTGGGCAGAGAACCTACGAGCAGTACTTC	CASSQDSGQRTYEQYF
NA	TRBV7-8	TRBD2	TRBJ2-2	TGTGCCAGCGGCGGGGGGCATTACACCGGGGAGCTGTTTTTT	CASGGGHYTGELFF
few	TRBV5-1	NA	TRBJ2-5	TGCGCCAGCACCCCGAGGGTCAAGACCCAGTACTTC	CASTPRVKTQYF
NA	TRBV19	NA	TRBJ1-1	TGTGCCAGTAGTACCTCCGGGACCTTGAACACTGAAGCTTTCTTT	CASSTSGTLNTEAFF
NA	TRBV28	TRBD1	TRBJ2-1	TGTGCCAGCAGTTCCTTGGGACAGGCTCTCTCCTACAATGAGCAGTTCTTC	CASSSLGQALSYNEQFF
NA	TRBV7-3	TRBD2	TRBJ2-3	TGTGCCAGCAGCCCCACCCCCCGAGCGGGGGGCTACGATACGCAGTATTTT	CASSPTPRAGGYDTQYF
NA	TRBV7-2	NA	TRBJ2-7	TGTGCCAGCAGCTACTACTCCTACGAGCAGTACTTC	CASSYYSYEQYF
NA	TRBV10-1	NA	TRBJ1-6	TGCGCCAGCAGTGCGCGGGCGAGAACCCTCCACTTT	CASSARARTLHF
NA	TRBV28	TRBD1	TRBJ1-4	TGTGCCAGCTTCGATCGACAGGGGGATGAAAAACTGTTTTTT	CASFDRQGDEKLFF
NA	TRBV28	TRBD1	TRBJ1-5	TGTGCCAGCAGTTTAAGGGGGCCCTATAATCAGCCCCAGCATTTT	CASSLRGPYNQPQHF
NA	TRBV5-4	TRBD2	TRBJ2-4	TGTGCCAGCAGTTGGACTAGCGGGGGAGCCAAAAACATTCAGTACTTC	CASSWTSGGAKNIQYF
once	TRBV4-1	NA	TRBJ1-1	TGCGCCAGCAGCCAAGAGGTTGGGGGTATGAACACTGAAGCTTTCTTT	CASSQEVGGMNTEAFF
few	TRBV7-2	NA	TRBJ1-5	TGTGCCAGCAGCTTAGAAGGGGTTCAGCCCCAGCATTTT	CASSLEGVQPQHF
NA	TRBV12-3/TRBV12-4	NA	TRBJ1-3	TGTGCCAGCAGGTTAGGGGGTGGAAACACCATATATTTT	CASRLGGGNTIYF
NA	TRBV4-2	TRBD2	TRBJ2-3	TGTGCCAGCAGTCAGGGCGGGGGGGCCGGAGATACGCAGTATTTT	CASSQGGGAGDTQYF
NA	TRBV27	NA	TRBJ1-5	TGTGCCAGCAGGTCCGGCTATAGCAATCAGCCCCAGCATTTT	CASRSGYSNQPQHF
NA	TRBV7-2	NA	TRBJ1-4	TGTGCCAGCAGTCCCAGTGGTGGGGTATGGGAAAAACTGTTTTTT	CASSPSGGVWEKLFF
NA	TRBV28	TRBD1	TRBJ1-2	TGTGCCAGCAGACTATCAGGGGGTAAGGTGGCTGTTTATGGCTACACCTTC	CASRLSGGKVAVYGYTF
NA	TRBV7-2	NA	TRBJ1-5	TGTGCCAGCAGCTTAGCACACCAAGATCAGCCCCAGCATTTT	CASSLAHQDQPQHF
few	TRBV7-2	NA	TRBJ2-7	TGTGCCAGCAGCTTAGGGACTAAATCCTACGAGCAGTACTTC	CASSLGTKSYEQYF
NA	TRBV6-4	TRBD1	TRBJ1-1	TGTGCCAGCAGCTCGCAGGGGGCAGGTACTGAAGCTTTCTTT	CASSSQGAGTEAFF
NA	TRBV12-3/TRBV12-4	NA	TRBJ1-1	TGTGCCAGCAGTTTAGGACCGAACACTGAAGCTTTCTTT	CASSLGPNTEAFF
NA	TRBV19	NA	TRBJ2-3	TGTGCCAGTGGACAAAGCACAGATACGCAGTATTTT	CASGQSTDTQYF
NA	TRBV5-1	TRBD1	TRBJ2-7	TGCGCCAGCAGCTGGGATCCGGGACAGAGCTACGAGCAGTACTTC	CASSWDPGQSYEQYF
NA	TRBV4-3	NA	TRBJ1-2	TGCGCCAGCAGCCAAGATATAATAACGGAGAGAGGCTATGGCTACACCTTC	CASSQDIITERGYGYTF
NA	TRBV28	NA	TRBJ1-2	TGTGCCAGCAGCAACACTCTTAACTATGGCTACACCTTC	CASSNTLNYGYTF
NA	TRBV4-3	NA	TRBJ1-2	TGCGCCAGCAGTCGTTACGGGAATAGCGCCGATGGCTACACCTTC	CASSRYGNSADGYTF
NA	TRBV28	NA	TRBJ1-1	TGTGCCAGCAGTTTGGGGCAGGGGAACACTGAAGCTTTCTTT	CASSLGQGNTEAFF
once	TRBV7-9	NA	TRBJ2-7	TGTGCCAGCAGGCCCCACGGGACACCCTCGGACGAGCAGTACTTC	CASRPHGTPSDEQYF
NA	TRBV29-1	NA	TRBJ2-7	TGCAGCGTACAGGGTAGCTACGAGCAGTACTTC	CSVQGSYEQYF